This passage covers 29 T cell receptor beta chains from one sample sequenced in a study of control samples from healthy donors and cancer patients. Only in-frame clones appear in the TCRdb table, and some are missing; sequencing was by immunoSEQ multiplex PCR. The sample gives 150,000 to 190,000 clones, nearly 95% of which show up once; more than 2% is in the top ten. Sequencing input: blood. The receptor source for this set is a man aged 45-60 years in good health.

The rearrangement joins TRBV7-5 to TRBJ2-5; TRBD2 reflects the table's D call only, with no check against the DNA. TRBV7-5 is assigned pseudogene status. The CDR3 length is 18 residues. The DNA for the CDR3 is TGTGCCAGAAGCTCCGGGACTAGCGGGAGAGGGGGCCAAGAGACCCAGTACTTC. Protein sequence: CARSSGTSGRGGQETQYF.

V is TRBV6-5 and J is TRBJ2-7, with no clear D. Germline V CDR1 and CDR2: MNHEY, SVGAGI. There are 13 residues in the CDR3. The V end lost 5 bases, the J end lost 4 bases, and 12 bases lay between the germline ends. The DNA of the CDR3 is TGTGCCAGCAGTCCGAATACACAGTACGAGCAGTACTTC. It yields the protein CASSPNTQYEQYF.

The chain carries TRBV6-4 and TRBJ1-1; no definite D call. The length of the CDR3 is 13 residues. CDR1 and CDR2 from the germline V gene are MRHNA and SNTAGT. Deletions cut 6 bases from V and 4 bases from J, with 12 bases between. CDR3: CASSSGRFTEAFF. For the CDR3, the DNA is TGTGCCAGCAGCTCAGGACGTTTCACTGAAGCTTTCTTT.

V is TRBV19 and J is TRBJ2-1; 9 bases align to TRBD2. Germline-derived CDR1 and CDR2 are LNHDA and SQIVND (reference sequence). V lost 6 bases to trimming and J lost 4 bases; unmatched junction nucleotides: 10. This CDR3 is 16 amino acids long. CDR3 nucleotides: TGTGCCAGTAGCCCCACGCGGACTAGCGCGTACAATGAGCAGTTCTTC. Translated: CASSPTRTSAYNEQFF.

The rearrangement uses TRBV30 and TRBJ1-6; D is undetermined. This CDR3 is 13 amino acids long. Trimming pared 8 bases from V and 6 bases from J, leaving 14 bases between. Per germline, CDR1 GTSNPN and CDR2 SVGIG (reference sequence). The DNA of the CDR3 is TGTGCCGTCTTGGGCCGCTCTAATTCACCCCTCCACTTT. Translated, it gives CAVLGRSNSPLHF.

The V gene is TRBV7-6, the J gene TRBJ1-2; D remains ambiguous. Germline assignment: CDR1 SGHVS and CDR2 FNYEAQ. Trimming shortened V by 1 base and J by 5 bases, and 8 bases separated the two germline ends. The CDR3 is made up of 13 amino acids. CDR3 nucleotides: TGTGCCAGCAGCTTAGAGGCAGCATATGGCTACACCTTC. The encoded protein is CASSLEAAYGYTF.

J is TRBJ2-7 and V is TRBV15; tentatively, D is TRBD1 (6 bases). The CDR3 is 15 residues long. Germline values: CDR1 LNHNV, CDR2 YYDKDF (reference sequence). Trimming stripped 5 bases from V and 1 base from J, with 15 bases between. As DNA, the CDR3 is TGTGCCACCAGCCCGGATCCAGGGGATTCCTACGAGCAGTACTTC. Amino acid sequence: CATSPDPGDSYEQYF.

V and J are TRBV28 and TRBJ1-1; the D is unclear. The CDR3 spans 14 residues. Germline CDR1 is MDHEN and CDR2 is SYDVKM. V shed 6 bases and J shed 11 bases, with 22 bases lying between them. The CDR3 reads CASSPLSLQVGAFF. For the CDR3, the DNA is TGTGCCAGCAGCCCGCTGAGTCTTCAGGTCGGGGCTTTCTTT.

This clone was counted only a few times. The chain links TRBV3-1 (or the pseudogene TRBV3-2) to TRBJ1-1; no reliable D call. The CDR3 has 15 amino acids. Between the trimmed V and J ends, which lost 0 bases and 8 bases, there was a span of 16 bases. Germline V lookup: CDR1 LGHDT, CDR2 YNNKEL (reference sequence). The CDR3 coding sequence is TGTGCCAGCAGCCAAGATCGGGTCCCGCAAGGGGAAGCTTTCTTT. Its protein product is CASSQDRVPQGEAFF.

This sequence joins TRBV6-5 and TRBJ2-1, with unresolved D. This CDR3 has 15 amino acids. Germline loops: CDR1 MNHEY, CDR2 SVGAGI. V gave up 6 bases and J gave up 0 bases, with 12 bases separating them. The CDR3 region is CASSFAVSSYNEQFF. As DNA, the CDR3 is TGTGCCAGCAGCTTTGCGGTAAGCTCCTACAATGAGCAGTTCTTC.

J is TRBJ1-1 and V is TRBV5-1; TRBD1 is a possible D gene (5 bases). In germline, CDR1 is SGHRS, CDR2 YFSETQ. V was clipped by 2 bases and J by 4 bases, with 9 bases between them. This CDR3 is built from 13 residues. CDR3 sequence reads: CASSLGEGTEAFF. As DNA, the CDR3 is TGCGCCAGCAGCTTAGGGGAGGGCACTGAAGCTTTCTTT.

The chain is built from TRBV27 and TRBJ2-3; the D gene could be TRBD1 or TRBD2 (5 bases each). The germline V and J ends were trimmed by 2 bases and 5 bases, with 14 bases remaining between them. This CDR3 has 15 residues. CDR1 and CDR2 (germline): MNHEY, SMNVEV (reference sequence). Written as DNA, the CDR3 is TGTGCCAGCAGTTTAATGGGGACCAAGGGAGATACGCAGTATTTT. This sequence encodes CASSLMGTKGDTQYF.

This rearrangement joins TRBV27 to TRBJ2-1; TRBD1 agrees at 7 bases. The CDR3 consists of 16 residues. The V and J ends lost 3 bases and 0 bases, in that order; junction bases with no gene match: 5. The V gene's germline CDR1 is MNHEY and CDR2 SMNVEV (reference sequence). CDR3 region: CASSFTGVLSYNEQFF. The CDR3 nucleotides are TGTGCCAGCAGTTTTACAGGGGTTCTCTCCTACAATGAGCAGTTCTTC.

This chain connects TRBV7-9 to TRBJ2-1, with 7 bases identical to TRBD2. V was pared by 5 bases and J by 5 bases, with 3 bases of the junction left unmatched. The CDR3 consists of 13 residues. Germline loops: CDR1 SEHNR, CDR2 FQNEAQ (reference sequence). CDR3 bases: TGTGCCAGCAGCCAGCGGGGAAACAATGAGCAGTTCTTC. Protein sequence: CASSQRGNNEQFF.

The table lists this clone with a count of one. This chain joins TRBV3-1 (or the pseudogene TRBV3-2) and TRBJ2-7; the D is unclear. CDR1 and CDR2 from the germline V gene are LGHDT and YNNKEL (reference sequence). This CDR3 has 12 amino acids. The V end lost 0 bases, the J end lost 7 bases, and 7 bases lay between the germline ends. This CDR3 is CASSQEWGEQYF. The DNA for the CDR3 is TGTGCCAGCAGCCAAGAATGGGGTGAGCAGTACTTC.

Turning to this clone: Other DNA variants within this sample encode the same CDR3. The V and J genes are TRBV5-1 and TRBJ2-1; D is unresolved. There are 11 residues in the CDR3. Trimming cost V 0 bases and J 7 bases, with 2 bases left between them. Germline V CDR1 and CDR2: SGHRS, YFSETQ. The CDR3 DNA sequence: TGCGCCAGCAGCTTGGGTAATGAGCAGTTCTTC. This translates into CASSLGNEQFF.

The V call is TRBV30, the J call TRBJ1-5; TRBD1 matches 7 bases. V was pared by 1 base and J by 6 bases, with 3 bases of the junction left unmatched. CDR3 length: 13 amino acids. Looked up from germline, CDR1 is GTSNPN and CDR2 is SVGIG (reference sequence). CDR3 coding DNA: TGTGCCTGGAGTGACAGGGGAGGTCAGCCCCAGCATTTT. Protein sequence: CAWSDRGGQPQHF.

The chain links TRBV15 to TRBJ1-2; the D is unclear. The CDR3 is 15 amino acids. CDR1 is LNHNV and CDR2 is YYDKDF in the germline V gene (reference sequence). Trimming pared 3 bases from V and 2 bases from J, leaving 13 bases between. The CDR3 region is CATSSGRAENYGYTF. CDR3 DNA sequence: TGTGCCACCAGCAGCGGCCGGGCAGAGAACTATGGCTACACCTTC.

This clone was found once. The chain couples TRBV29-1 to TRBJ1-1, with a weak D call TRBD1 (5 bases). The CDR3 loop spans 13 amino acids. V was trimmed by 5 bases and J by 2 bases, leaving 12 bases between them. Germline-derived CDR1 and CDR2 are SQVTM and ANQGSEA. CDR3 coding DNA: TGCAGCGTTTTATCGACAGAAAACACTGAAGCTTTCTTT. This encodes CSVLSTENTEAFF.

This CDR3 is CASSPRDRNYEQYF. The DNA of the CDR3 is TGTGCCAGCAGCCCCCGGGACAGGAACTACGAGCAGTACTTC. The rearrangement joins TRBV7-2 to TRBJ2-7; 8 nucleotides line up with TRBD1. The CDR3 sequence is 14 residues long. The germline V gene encodes CDR1 SGHTA and CDR2 FQGNSA. The ends lost 5 bases at V and 3 bases at J; junction bases unmatched: 6.

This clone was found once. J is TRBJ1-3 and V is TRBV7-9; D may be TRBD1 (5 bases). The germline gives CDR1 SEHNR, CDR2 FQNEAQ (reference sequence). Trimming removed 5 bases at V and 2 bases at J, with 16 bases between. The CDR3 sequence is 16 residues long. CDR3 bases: TGTGCCAGCAGCCCACAGGTCCCGGCAACTGGAAACACCATATATTTT. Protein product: CASSPQVPATGNTIYF.

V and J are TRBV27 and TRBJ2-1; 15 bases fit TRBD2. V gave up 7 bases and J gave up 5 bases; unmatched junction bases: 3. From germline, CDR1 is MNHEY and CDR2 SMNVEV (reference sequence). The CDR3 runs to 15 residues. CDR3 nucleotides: TGTGCCAGCAACGGACTAGCGGGAGGGGACAATGAGCAGTTCTTC. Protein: CASNGLAGGDNEQFF.

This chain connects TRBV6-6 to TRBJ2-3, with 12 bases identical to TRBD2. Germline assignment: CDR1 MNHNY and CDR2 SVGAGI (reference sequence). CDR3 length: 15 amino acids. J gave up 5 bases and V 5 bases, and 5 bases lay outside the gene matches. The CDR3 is CASSRTSGIGDTQYF. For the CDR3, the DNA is TGTGCCAGCAGTAGGACTAGCGGGATTGGAGATACGCAGTATTTT.

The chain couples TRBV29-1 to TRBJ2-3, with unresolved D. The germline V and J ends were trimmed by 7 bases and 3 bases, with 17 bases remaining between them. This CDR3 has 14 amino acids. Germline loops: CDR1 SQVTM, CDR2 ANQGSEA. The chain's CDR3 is CSASDHLRTDTQYF. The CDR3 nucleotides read TGCAGCGCCTCGGACCATTTGCGGACAGATACGCAGTATTTT.

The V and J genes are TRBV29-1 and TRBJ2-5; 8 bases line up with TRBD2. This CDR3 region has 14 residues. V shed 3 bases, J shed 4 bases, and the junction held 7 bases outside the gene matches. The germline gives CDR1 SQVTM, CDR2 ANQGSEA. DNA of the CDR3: TGCAGCGTTGATATGGGGACTAGTCGAGAGACCCAGTACTTC. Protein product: CSVDMGTSRETQYF.

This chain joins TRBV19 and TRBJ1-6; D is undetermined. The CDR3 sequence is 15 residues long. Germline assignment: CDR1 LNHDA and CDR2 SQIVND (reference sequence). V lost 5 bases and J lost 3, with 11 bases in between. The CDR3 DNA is TGTGCCAGTAGTGCTAACCGCGTCTATAATTCACCCCTCCACTTT. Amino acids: CASSANRVYNSPLHF.

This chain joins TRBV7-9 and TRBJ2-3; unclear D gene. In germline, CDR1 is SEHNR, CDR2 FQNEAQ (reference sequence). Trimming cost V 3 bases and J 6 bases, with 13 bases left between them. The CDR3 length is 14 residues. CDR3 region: CASSFRASTDTQYF. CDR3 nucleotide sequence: TGTGCCAGCAGCTTTCGGGCTTCCACGGATACGCAGTATTTT.

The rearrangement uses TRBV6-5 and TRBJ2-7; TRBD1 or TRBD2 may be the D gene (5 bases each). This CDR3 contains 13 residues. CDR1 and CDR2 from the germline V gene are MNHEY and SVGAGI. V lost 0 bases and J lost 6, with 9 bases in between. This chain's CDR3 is CASSYSGDPEQYF. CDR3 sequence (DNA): TGTGCCAGCAGTTACTCGGGGGATCCCGAGCAGTACTTC.

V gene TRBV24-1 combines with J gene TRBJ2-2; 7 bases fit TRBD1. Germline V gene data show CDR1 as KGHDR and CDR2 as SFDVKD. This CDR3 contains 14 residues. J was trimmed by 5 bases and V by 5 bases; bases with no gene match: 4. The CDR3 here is CATSARTGTGELFF. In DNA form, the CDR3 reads TGTGCCACCAGTGCCAGGACAGGTACCGGGGAGCTGTTTTTT.